This T cell receptor beta chain was captured in a study of OX40 agonist ivuxolimab in advanced cancers. Across the study: Patients were dosed with the agonistic anti-OX40 (CD134) antibody ivuxolimab. Among those treated, three patients had partial responses, one with hepatocellular carcinoma and two with cutaneous melanoma.

General study results and limits: CD4+ and CD8+ blood T cells expanded clonally by week 6 at 0.1 to 3.0 mg/kg. Undetermined was the antigen specificity of the expanded peripheral T cells.

V lost 4 bases to trimming and J lost 2 bases, with 16 bases between them. Germline V gene lookup returns CDR1 SGHRS and CDR2 YFSETQ. CDR3 length equals 15 residues. A few counts support this clone. Its matching antigen is unknown. Libraries were prepared by immunoSEQ multiplex PCR; TCRdb keeps only in-frame clonotypes and omits some of them. Counted here are roughly 70,000 clones, around 86% occurring once; the ten biggest clones make up approximately 0.4%. V gene TRBV5-1 combines with J gene TRBJ2-7, with D perhaps matching TRBD1 (6 bases). The sequencing used CD4+ or CD8+ T cells sorted from blood, collected in a trial of the OX40 agonist ivuxolimab. The clonotype comes from an adult with an advanced solid tumor such as melanoma, head and neck, liver or kidney cancer. The CDR3 sequence: CASSVPRDTPYEQYF. The CDR3 DNA sequence: TGCGCCAGCAGCGTCCCTCGGGACACCCCCTACGAGCAGTACTTC.